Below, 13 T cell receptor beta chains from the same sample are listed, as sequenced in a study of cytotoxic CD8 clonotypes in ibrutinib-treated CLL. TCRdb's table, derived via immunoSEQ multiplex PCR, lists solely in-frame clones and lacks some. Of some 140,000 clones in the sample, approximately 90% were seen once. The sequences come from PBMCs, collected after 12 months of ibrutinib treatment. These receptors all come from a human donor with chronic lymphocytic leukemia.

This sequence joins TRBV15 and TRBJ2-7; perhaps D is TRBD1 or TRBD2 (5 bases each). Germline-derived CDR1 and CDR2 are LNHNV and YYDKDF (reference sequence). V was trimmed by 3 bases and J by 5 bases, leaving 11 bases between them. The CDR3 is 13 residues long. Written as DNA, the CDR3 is TGTGCCACCAGCAGGGGGGATTCTAACGAGCAGTACTTC. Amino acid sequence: CATSRGDSNEQYF.

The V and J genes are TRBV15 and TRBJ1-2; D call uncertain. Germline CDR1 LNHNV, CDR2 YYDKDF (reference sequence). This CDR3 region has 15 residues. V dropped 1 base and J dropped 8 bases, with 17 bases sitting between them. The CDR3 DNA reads TGTGCCACCAGCAGAGTTGGTGAAAGGGAGGGAGGCTACACCTTC. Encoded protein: CATSRVGEREGGYTF.

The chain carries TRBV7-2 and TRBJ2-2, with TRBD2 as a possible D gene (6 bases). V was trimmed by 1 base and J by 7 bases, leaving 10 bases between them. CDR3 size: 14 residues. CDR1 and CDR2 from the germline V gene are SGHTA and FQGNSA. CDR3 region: CASSLGLGGGELFF. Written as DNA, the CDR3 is TGTGCCAGCAGCTTAGGACTAGGAGGCGGGGAGCTGTTTTTT.

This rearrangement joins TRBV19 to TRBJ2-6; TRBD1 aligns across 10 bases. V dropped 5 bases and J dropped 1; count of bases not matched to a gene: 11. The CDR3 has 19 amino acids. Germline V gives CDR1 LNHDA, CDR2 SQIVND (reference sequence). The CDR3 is CASSLIRDRGVSGANVLTF. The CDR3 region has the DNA TGTGCCAGTAGTCTGATCCGGGACAGGGGCGTATCTGGGGCCAACGTCCTGACTTTC.

The CDR3 DNA reads TGTGCCAGCAGCTCCTTATATGAGCAGTTCTTC. Its translation: CASSSLYEQFF. The chain is built from TRBV5-8 and TRBJ2-1; D is unresolved. The CDR3 loop spans 11 amino acids. Germline V CDR1 and CDR2: SGHTS, YDEGEE. Trimming stripped 3 bases from V and 8 bases from J, with 6 bases between.

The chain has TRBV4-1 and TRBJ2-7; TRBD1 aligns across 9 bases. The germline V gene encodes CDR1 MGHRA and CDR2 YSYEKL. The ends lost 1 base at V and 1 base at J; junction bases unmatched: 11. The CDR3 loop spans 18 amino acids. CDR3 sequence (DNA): TGCGCCAGCAGCCAAGCCGGGACAGGGACGTTTTTTTCCTACGAGCAGTACTTC. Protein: CASSQAGTGTFFSYEQYF.

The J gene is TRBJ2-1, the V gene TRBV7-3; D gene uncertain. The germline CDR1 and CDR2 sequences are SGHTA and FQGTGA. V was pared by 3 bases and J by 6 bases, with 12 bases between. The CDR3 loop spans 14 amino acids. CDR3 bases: TGTGCCAGCAGCTTCTTTCCTTGGGGCAATGAGCAGTTCTTC. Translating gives CASSFFPWGNEQFF.

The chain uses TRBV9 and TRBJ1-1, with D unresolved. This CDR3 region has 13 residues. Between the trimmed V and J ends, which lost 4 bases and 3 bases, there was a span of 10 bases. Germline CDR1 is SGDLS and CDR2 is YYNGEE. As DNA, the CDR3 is TGTGCCAGCAGCCCCAAGCTTTACACTGAAGCTTTCTTT. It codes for CASSPKLYTEAFF.

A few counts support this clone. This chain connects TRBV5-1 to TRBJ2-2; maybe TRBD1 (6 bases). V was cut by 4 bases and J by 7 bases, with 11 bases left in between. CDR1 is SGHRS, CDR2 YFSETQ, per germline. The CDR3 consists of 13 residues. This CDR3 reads CASSQQGDGELFF. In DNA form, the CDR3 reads TGCGCCAGCAGCCAACAGGGCGACGGGGAGCTGTTTTTT.

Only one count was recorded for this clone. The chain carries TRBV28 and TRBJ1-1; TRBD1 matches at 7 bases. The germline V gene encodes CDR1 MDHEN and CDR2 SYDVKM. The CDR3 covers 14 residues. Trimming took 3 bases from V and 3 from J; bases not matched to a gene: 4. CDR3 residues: CASSLGDRDTEAFF. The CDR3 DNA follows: TGTGCCAGCAGTTTGGGTGACAGGGACACTGAAGCTTTCTTT. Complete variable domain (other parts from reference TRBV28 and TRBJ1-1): DVKVTQSSRYLVKRTGEKVFLECVQDMDHENMFWYRQDPGLGLRLIYFSYDVKMKEKGDIPEGYSVSREKKERFSLILESASTNQTSMYLCASSLGDRDTEAFFGQGTRLTVV.

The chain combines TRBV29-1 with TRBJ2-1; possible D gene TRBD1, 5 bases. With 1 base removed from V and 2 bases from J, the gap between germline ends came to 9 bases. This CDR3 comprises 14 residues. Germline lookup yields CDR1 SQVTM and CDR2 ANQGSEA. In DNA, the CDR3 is TGCAGCGTTGAAGGCAGGGCGCCCTACAATGAGCAGTTCTTC. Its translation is CSVEGRAPYNEQFF.

The CDR3, as DNA: TGTGCCAGCAATGGGGGGAGCACCCTCTACGAGCAGTACTTC. The encoded protein is CASNGGSTLYEQYF. This rearrangement joins TRBV28 to TRBJ2-7, with a possible D match to TRBD2 (6 bases). The CDR3 length is 14 residues. Germline CDR1 MDHEN, CDR2 SYDVKM. V gave up 7 bases and J gave up 3 bases, with 16 bases separating them.

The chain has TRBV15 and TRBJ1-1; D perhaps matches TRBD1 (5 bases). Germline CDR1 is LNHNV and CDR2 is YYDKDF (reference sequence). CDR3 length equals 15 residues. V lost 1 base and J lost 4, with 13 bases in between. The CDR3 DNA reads TGTGCCACCAGCAGAGTTACAGGAGATCCCACTGAAGCTTTCTTT. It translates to CATSRVTGDPTEAFF.